Shown below are 28 T cell receptor beta chains from a single sample sequenced in a study of breast tumors, draining lymph nodes, adjacent tissues. Samples came from axillary lymph nodes draining the breast cancer. Each CDR3 protein gets one entry after TCRdb re-called the multiplex PCR reads with MiXCR. Found here are roughly 130,000 distinct CDR3 sequences, nearly 20% of them singletons; the top ten hold 3% to 4%. Sequenced material: axillary lymph node tissue. The receptors originated from a female donor with breast cancer. Some clones in this sample may be carry-over from other donors' samples.

This clonotype was seen once. A much larger clone lies one base from this, so it may be a read error. The rearrangement uses TRBV12-3 or TRBV12-4 and TRBJ2-3, with 7 positions matching TRBD1. The CDR3 spans 16 residues. The CDR3 coding sequence is TGTGCCTGCAGTGACAGGGCGCCTCCACTACAGCCTACGCAGTATTTT. Its translation is CACSDRAPPLQPTQYF.

In its sample, this clonotype was seen many times. The rearrangement links TRBV20-1 to TRBJ2-2, with D hard to call. The CDR3 length is 13 residues. Germline assignment: CDR1 DFQATT and CDR2 SNEGSKA (reference sequence). The ends were cut back, 5 bases at V and 8 bases at J, with 15 bases in the middle. CDR3 in amino acids: CSALKSEAGELFF. The CDR3 DNA sequence: TGCAGTGCTCTTAAGTCAGAGGCGGGGGAGCTGTTTTTT.

This clonotype was seen repeatedly, ten times or more. This chain joins TRBV19 and TRBJ2-3, with D tentatively TRBD2 (6 bases). The CDR3 consists of 13 residues. V was clipped by 9 bases and J by 2 bases, with 12 bases between them. Germline V gene lookup returns CDR1 LNHDA and CDR2 SQIVND (reference sequence). CDR3 bases: TGTGCCAGCAGACTAGGAGCCACAGATACGCAGTATTTT. It translates to CASRLGATDTQYF. The whole variable domain, filled in from reference TRBV19 and TRBJ2-3, reads DGGITQSPKYLFRKEGQNVTLSCEQNLNHDAMYWYRQDPGQGLRLIYYSQIVNDFQKGDIAEGYSVSREKKESFPLTVTSAQKNPTAFYLCASRLGATDTQYFGPGTRLTVL.

Notes on this clonotype: A much larger clonotype is one base distant, so this may be a read error. The V call is TRBV12-3 or TRBV12-4, the J call TRBJ2-7; the D gene could be TRBD1 or TRBD2 (5 bases each). V was pared by 6 bases and J by 2 bases, with 17 bases between. This CDR3 has 15 residues. The CDR3 here is CASRAGTGNAYEQYF. The CDR3 region has the DNA TGTGCCAGCAGGGCCGGGACGGGGAACGCCTACGAGCAGTACTTC.

As for this clonotype: A single base separates this from a much larger clone, so it may be a read error. Lacking the conserved final phenylalanine or tryptophan, this CDR3 likely reflects a read error. V usage is TRBV7-8 and J usage is TRBJ2-5, with D perhaps matching TRBD1 (5 bases). Germline V lookup: CDR1 SGHVS, CDR2 FQNEAQ. This CDR3 comprises 12 residues. V lost 5 bases, J lost 2 bases, and 6 bases lay in between. Here the CDR3 DNA reads TGTGCCAGCAGCCGACAGCAAGAGACCCAGTACCTC. Translation gives CASSRQQETQYL.

The CDR3 nucleotides are TGTGCCAGCAGTTTATCGTGGAACACCGGGGAGCTGTTTTTT. Translated, it gives CASSLSWNTGELFF. V gene TRBV27 combines with J gene TRBJ2-2, with D unresolved. The CDR3 is 14 residues long. Germline CDR1 and CDR2: MNHEY and SMNVEV (reference sequence). The V and J ends lost 0 bases and 1 base respectively, with 3 bases between them.

For this clonotype: This sequence may be a read error, since a much larger clone differs from it by one base. V gene TRBV11-3 combines with J gene TRBJ2-7; tentatively, D is TRBD2 (6 bases). The CDR3 has 15 residues. Germline CDR1 reads SGHNT; CDR2 reads YENEEA. Between the trimmed V and J ends, which lost 5 bases and 6 bases, there was a span of 20 bases. For the CDR3, the DNA is TGTGCCAGCAGCCCGGGGGACGGGGAATCGGCCGAGCAGTACTTC. Protein: CASSPGDGESAEQYF.

This clonotype was detected many times. For the CDR3, the DNA is TGTGCTAGTGGCGATGAATACACAGATACGCAGTATTTT. It is translated as CASGDEYTDTQYF. The gene calls are TRBV12-5 and TRBJ2-3, with D hard to call. The CDR3 has 13 amino acids. Germline CDR1 and CDR2: LGHNT and FRNRAP. V lost 6 bases and J lost 2, with 9 bases in between.

The J gene is TRBJ2-7, the V gene TRBV18; 9 nucleotides match TRBD1. CDR1 is KGHSH and CDR2 is LQKENI in the germline V gene. V was clipped by 5 bases and J by 1 base; unmatched bases: 15. The CDR3 consists of 18 residues. The CDR3 DNA reads TGTGCCAGCTCAGTCTCTCCGGGACAGGGTCATTCTTCCTACGAGCAGTACTTC. It codes for CASSVSPGQGHSSYEQYF.

Notes on this clonotype: It may be a read error: a sequence one base away is much more abundant. Because it lacks the conserved phenylalanine or tryptophan at the end, this CDR3 is likely a read error. The CDR3 reads CSAPAQGRGYGYTL. The CDR3 bases are TGCAGTGCTCCAGCACAGGGGAGAGGCTATGGCTACACCCTC. This chain links TRBV20-1 with TRBJ1-2; 7 bases map to TRBD1. Germline CDR1 is DFQATT and CDR2 is SNEGSKA (reference sequence). J was trimmed by 4 bases and V by 5 bases; bases with no gene match: 10. This CDR3 contains 14 residues.

As to this clonotype: This may be a read error: a much more frequent sequence differs by one nucleotide. The V gene is TRBV5-1, the J gene TRBJ2-3; D may be TRBD2 (5 bases). This CDR3 contains 15 residues. CDR1 and CDR2 (germline): SGHRS, YFSETQ. The CDR3 DNA sequence: TGCGCCAGCAGCCGAGGAGGAAGGCAAGCAGATAAGCAGTATTTT. Protein sequence: CASSRGGRQADKQYF.

This clonotype was seen at least ten times. The chain combines TRBV30 with TRBJ2-1; 8 bases align to TRBD2. The V segment lost 3 bases and the J segment 1 base; nucleotides outside the gene matches: 2. Per germline, CDR1 GTSNPN and CDR2 SVGIG (reference sequence). CDR3 length equals 14 residues. The CDR3 protein is CAWSSSGSYNEQFF. The CDR3 coding sequence is TGTGCCTGGAGCTCTAGCGGGTCCTACAATGAGCAGTTCTTC. Using reference TRBV30 and TRBJ2-1 for the parts outside the CDR3, the full variable domain is SQTIHQWPATLVQPVGSPLSLECTVEGTSNPNLYWYRQAAGRGLQLLFYSVGIGQISSEVPQNLSASRPQDRQFILSSKKLLLSDSGFYLCAWSSSGSYNEQFFGPGTRLTVL.

In the case of this clonotype: Possible read error: a much larger clone is one base away. The V gene is TRBV5-5, the J gene TRBJ1-5; maybe TRBD1 (6 bases). Germline values: CDR1 SGHKS, CDR2 YYEKEE (reference sequence). CDR3 size: 15 residues. The CDR3 loop reads CANSLVTGSGGAQHF. The CDR3 DNA reads TGTGCCAACAGCTTGGTGACAGGCAGTGGGGGGGCCCAGCATTTT. Full variable domain (remainder filled in from reference TRBV5-5 and TRBJ1-5): DAGVTQSPTHLIKTRGQQVTLRCSPISGHKSVSWYQQVLGQGPQFIFQYYEKEERGRGNFPDRFSARQFPNYSSELNVNALLLGDSALYLCANSLVTGSGGAQHFGDGTRLSIL.

This clonotype was picked up many times. The chain carries TRBV4-1 and TRBJ2-5; D gene uncertain. The CDR3 sequence is 16 residues long. The ends were cut back, 2 bases at V and 4 bases at J, with 17 bases in the middle. Germline V lookup: CDR1 MGHRA, CDR2 YSYEKL. The CDR3 nucleotides are TGCGCCAGCAGCCAAAGAGAGTCGGCCCGAGGAGAGACCCAGTACTTC. Its translation: CASSQRESARGETQYF.

With regard to this clonotype: A read error may explain this, as a much larger clone is one base away. V is TRBV6-4 and J is TRBJ2-6; the D gene is possibly TRBD1 (5 bases). This CDR3 has 16 residues. The germline V and J ends were trimmed by 7 bases and 3 bases, with 16 bases remaining between them. Germline V gene lookup returns CDR1 MRHNA and CDR2 SNTAGT. The CDR3 region has the DNA TGTGCCAGCAACCCCTCCCAGGGTTTTGGGGCCAACGTCCTGACTTTC. Protein product: CASNPSQGFGANVLTF.

This clonotype was counted at least ten times. This chain links TRBV7-8 with TRBJ2-7, with 11 bases aligning to TRBD2. Germline V CDR1 and CDR2: SGHVS, FQNEAQ. J gave up 0 bases and V 3 bases, and 1 base lay outside the gene matches. The CDR3 is 15 residues long. The CDR3 protein is CASSFSGRDSYEQYF. CDR3 nucleotide sequence: TGTGCCAGCAGCTTTAGCGGGAGGGACTCCTACGAGCAGTACTTC.

This clonotype came up many times. This sequence joins TRBV5-6 and TRBJ2-5; maybe TRBD1 (6 bases). Trimming took off 6 bases at V and 6 bases at J, with 18 bases between the two ends. Germline V gene data show CDR1 as SGHDT and CDR2 as YYEEEE. The CDR3 contains 14 residues. The CDR3 DNA sequence: TGTGCCAGCACCATGAGGCCCAGGGGTCAGACCCAGTACTTC. Translation: CASTMRPRGQTQYF.

Comments on this clonotype: It may be a read error: a sequence one base away is much more abundant. J is TRBJ2-5 and V is TRBV12-3 or TRBV12-4, with D perhaps assigned TRBD1 or TRBD2 (7 bases each). The CDR3 contains 13 residues. The CDR3 protein is CASSFRGGETLYF. The CDR3 DNA reads as TGTGCCAGCAGTTTCAGGGGGGGCGAGACCCTGTACTTC.

This clonotype was found many times. V and J are TRBV12-3 or TRBV12-4 and TRBJ1-6; D is unresolved. Trimming took 5 bases from V and 1 from J, leaving 15 bases between them. The CDR3 has 17 amino acids. In DNA form, the CDR3 reads TGTGCCAGCAGTCCCGGGCCTCGAAAGTCCTATAATTCACCCCTCCACTTT. It yields the protein CASSPGPRKSYNSPLHF.

This clonotype was detected once. The chain uses TRBV9 and TRBJ2-5; TRBD1 agrees at 9 bases. Germline loops: CDR1 SGDLS, CDR2 YYNGEE. Trimming took 2 bases from V and 5 from J; bases not matched to a gene: 10. This CDR3 region has 16 residues. CDR3 nucleotides: TGTGCCAGCAGCGTTAGCCCGGGACAGGGCCGGGAGACCCAGTACTTC. Protein: CASSVSPGQGRETQYF.

The table lists this clonotype with many counts. J is TRBJ2-7 and V is TRBV30, with D unresolved. Germline V lookup: CDR1 GTSNPN, CDR2 SVGIG (reference sequence). The CDR3 is 15 amino acids. V lost 4 bases and J lost 3, with 19 bases in between. Here the CDR3 DNA reads TGTGCCTGGACCCTAAGCCCTGCCAGAAGCTACGAGCAGTACTTC. Translated: CAWTLSPARSYEQYF.

The sample holds many counts of this clonotype. The chain links TRBV20-1 to TRBJ2-7; D may be TRBD2 (8 bases). The CDR3 length is 15 residues. Deletions cut 6 bases from V and 3 bases from J, with 21 bases between. From germline, CDR1 is DFQATT and CDR2 SNEGSKA (reference sequence). CDR3 sequence reads: CSAPGLGTANYEQYF. CDR3 in DNA: TGCAGTGCCCCGGGACTAGGGACAGCCAACTACGAGCAGTACTTC.

A remark on this clonotype: At one end, the junction sequence differs from germline, possibly due to a read error. This rearrangement joins TRBV5-1 to TRBJ1-6; D remains unclear. In germline, CDR1 is SGHRS, CDR2 YFSETQ. CDR3 length: 14 residues. The CDR3 nucleotides read TGCGCCAGCAGATCAAGTGGCAGCAATCCACCCCGCCACTTT. It specifies CASRSSGSNPPRHF.

This clonotype was found many times. This sequence joins TRBV6-5 and TRBJ2-7; 7 nucleotides align to TRBD2. CDR1 MNHEY and CDR2 SVGAGI come from the germline V gene. This CDR3 spans 17 amino acids. After removal of 0 bases from V and 0 bases from J, the junction contained 8 bases not matched to a gene. CDR3: CASSYSFGEGASYEQYF. The CDR3 DNA reads as TGTGCCAGCAGTTACTCCTTTGGGGAGGGCGCCTCCTACGAGCAGTACTTC.

This clonotype was counted at least ten times. The DNA for the CDR3 is TGTGCCAGCAGCGAATCCGGGACTAGCGGCACCTACGAGCAGTACTTC. Amino acids: CASSESGTSGTYEQYF. The V gene is TRBV4-2, the J gene TRBJ2-7; TRBD2 matches 11 bases. Trimming at V came to 5 bases and at J to 2 bases, leaving 8 bases not matched to a gene. Germline values: CDR1 LGHNA, CDR2 YNFKEQ. CDR3 length equals 16 residues.

There are many counts of this clonotype. The chain employs TRBV4-1 and TRBJ1-6; possibly TRBD1 for D (5 bases). The germline V gene encodes CDR1 MGHRA and CDR2 YSYEKL. The CDR3 runs to 16 residues. The ends were cut back, 7 bases at V and 7 bases at J, with 20 bases in the middle. The CDR3 loop reads CASTTGGQGQNSPLHF. The CDR3 DNA reads TGCGCCAGCACCACTGGAGGGCAGGGCCAAAATTCACCCCTCCACTTT.

This clonotype was recorded at least ten times. This chain connects TRBV7-9 to TRBJ2-5; 8 nucleotides line up with TRBD2. Looked up from germline, CDR1 is SEHNR and CDR2 is FQNEAQ (reference sequence). The CDR3 has 15 residues. V dropped 5 bases and J dropped 5; count of bases not matched to a gene: 10. The CDR3 nucleotides are TGTGCCAGCAGCGTCCAGACCGGGGGGGGTGAGACCCAGTACTTC. It specifies CASSVQTGGGETQYF.

Comment on this clonotype: This could be a read error, since a much larger clone is one nucleotide away. The rearrangement uses TRBV10-3 and TRBJ1-3; 8 positions agree with TRBD1. CDR3 length equals 11 residues. Germline values: CDR1 ENHRY, CDR2 SYGVKD. The CDR3 DNA follows: TGTGCCATCAGGACAGGGGACACCTTATATTTT. Translating it yields CAIRTGDTLYF.